This T cell receptor beta chain derives from a study of blood T cell repertoires in COVID-19 (dated by TCRdb to the early 2020s). The study in broad terms: Collaborator samples came from the United States, Italy and Spain and covered acute and convalescent phases of COVID-19. The prospective study material was composed of cDNA or gDNA derived from T cells, B-cell-depleted T cells, or PBMCs. Subjects who had been exposed to COVID-19, were actively infected with it, or had recovered from it provided the deeply sampled blood TCRbeta repertoires that made up the dataset. A de-identified subject ID, COVID-19 status, age in years and sex were almost always included in the sample metadata. The repertoires were released in a freely available public database meant as a resource for research on the immune response to SARS-CoV-2. HLA class I and class II types, where available, came from metadata supplied by the sample provider rather than from assay-based typing. The samples were drawn from two sources: the first 160 participants of the ongoing ImmuneRACE study, and fewer than 1,500 subjects contributed by 6 global collaborators.

As to this clone: No antigen is known for it. No clone much larger than this one lies a single base away; base qualities are absent.

The immunoSEQ Assay, a bias-controlled multiplex PCR, was used to amplify TCRbeta CDR3 regions from genomic DNA. In the original analysis: Within the assay, amplification of reference gene primers was used to estimate how many nucleated cells each sample contained. To quantify the absolute abundance of each unique TCRbeta CDR3 rearrangement, sequence reads were collapsed and filtered. For each sample, productive Simpson clonality was calculated as the square root of Simpson's diversity index over productive rearrangements. The table was pulled from immuneACCESS by TCRdb, which kept in-frame rearrangements only. Such tables lose some clones; where checked, under half of the loss comes from unresolved V genes, and the rest has no known cause. Clonal size and the V and J genes are those of that table, whereas D and trimming came from the DNA. The sample includes some 320,000 clones, with approximately 91% observed a single time. Together, the top ten hold 5% to 5.5% of the sample.

Participants in the prospective study were enrolled through a virtual design, were aged about 18 to 100 years, and lived in some 24 United States geographic areas. Cohort assignment in the prospective study relied on participant-reported clinical history from a screening survey and a study questionnaire. Recovered participants in ImmuneRACE Cohort 3 were defined as having two consecutive negative NP/OP PCR tests, clearance from a healthcare professional, or resolution of symptoms. In the prospective study, mobile phlebotomists collected whole blood, serum and a nasopharyngeal or oropharyngeal swab from each participant. Additional blood draws and questionnaires over an approximately 2-month period could optionally be provided by prospective study participants. Blood samples from the prospective study were shipped frozen or at room temperature prior to DNA extraction. Broad study findings and their caveats: Clinical and demographic metadata were provided uncurated, with the amount varying by source and participant.

V loses 1 base, J loses 10 bases, and the germline ends lie 5 bases apart. The CDR3 numbers 11 residues from cysteine through phenylalanine. The CDR3 DNA has 33 bases and is translated from base 1. According to the germline V gene, CDR1 reads SGHNT and CDR2 reads YENEEA. Sequenced input: PBMCs or T cells enriched from blood (not recorded which). In this chain, TRBV11-3 is recombined with TRBJ2-1, with an unclear D gene assignment. This clonotype was obtained from a man in his 60s who had recovered from COVID-19. The CDR3 amino acid sequence is: CASSLGPEQFF. The DNA sequence is as follows: TGTGCCAGCAGCTTAGGGCCAGAGCAGTTCTTC.